This is a list of T cell receptor beta chains from one sample in a study of post-analysis software for immune sequencing data. Each CDR3 protein is one row after TCRdb ran MiXCR on the PCR reads. The sample gives hundreds of thousands of distinct CDR3 sequences, roughly 27% of which show up once; more than 0.45% is in the top ten. Sequenced: blood. The receptors stem from a girl between 5 and 17 years old with multiple sclerosis. Both conserved end residues are part of each CDR3. Fields, in order: V gene, clone size, J gene, D gene, CDR3 length, CDR3 DNA, CDR3 protein. A D gene is named only where the DNA matches it firmly. Rows give clone size only sometimes, using once, few, many, or a class for an expanded clone.

v_gene: TRBV25-1
abundance: once
j_gene: TRBJ1-4
d_gene: NA
len: 11
CDR3nt: TGTGCCAGCAGTGTCCTGGGAAAACTGTTTTTT
CDR3aa: CASSVLGKLFF

v_gene: TRBV27
abundance: NA
j_gene: TRBJ1-2
d_gene: TRBD1
len: 16
CDR3nt: TGTGCCAGCAGTTTTGGGACAGGGGGCATTTCGTCCGGCTACACCTTC
CDR3aa: CASSFGTGGISSGYTF

v_gene: TRBV20-1
abundance: few
j_gene: TRBJ2-7
d_gene: TRBD1
len: 14
CDR3nt: TGCAGTGCTAGGGGTCCGGGACAGGGGGACGAGCAGTACTTC
CDR3aa: CSARGPGQGDEQYF

v_gene: TRBV3-1
abundance: few
j_gene: TRBJ2-7
d_gene: NA
len: 14
CDR3nt: TGTGCCAGCAGCCAAGATTTTGTCTCCTACGAGCAGTACTTC
CDR3aa: CASSQDFVSYEQYF

v_gene: TRBV6-2/TRBV6-3
abundance: few
j_gene: TRBJ2-5
d_gene: TRBD2
len: 14
CDR3nt: TGTGCCAGCAGATTAGCGGGAGAGCCTTTCCGCCAGTACTTC
CDR3aa: CASRLAGEPFRQYF

v_gene: TRBV6-4
abundance: NA
j_gene: TRBJ2-7
d_gene: NA
len: 16
CDR3nt: TGTGCCAGCAGTGTTCCCCTAAGGGGGGCGCTTTGCGAGCAGTACTTC
CDR3aa: CASSVPLRGALCEQYF

v_gene: TRBV6-5
abundance: NA
j_gene: TRBJ2-7
d_gene: TRBD2
len: 15
CDR3nt: TGTGCCAGCTCTCGAAGCGGGGACCCCCTCTACGAGCAGTACTTC
CDR3aa: CASSRSGDPLYEQYF

v_gene: TRBV11-2
abundance: few
j_gene: TRBJ2-1
d_gene: TRBD1
len: 15
CDR3nt: TGTGCCAGCAGCTTAGTGGGACAGGGTTGGGGTGAGCAGTTCTTC
CDR3aa: CASSLVGQGWGEQFF

v_gene: TRBV12-3/TRBV12-4
abundance: NA
j_gene: TRBJ1-1
d_gene: TRBD1
len: 14
CDR3nt: TGTGCCAGCAGTCGGGACAGCGCTGGTACTGAAGCTTTCTTT
CDR3aa: CASSRDSAGTEAFF

v_gene: TRBV28
abundance: NA
j_gene: TRBJ2-7
d_gene: NA
len: 13
CDR3nt: TGTGCCAGCAGATCCGGTAGTCGCTACAAGCAGTACTTC
CDR3aa: CASRSGSRYKQYF

v_gene: TRBV28
abundance: few
j_gene: TRBJ1-5
d_gene: NA
len: 16
CDR3nt: TGTGCCAGCAGTTTATTTGGGTTGTGGGGCAATCAGCCCCAGCATTTT
CDR3aa: CASSLFGLWGNQPQHF

v_gene: TRBV4-2
abundance: NA
j_gene: TRBJ2-5
d_gene: TRBD2
len: 16
CDR3nt: TGTGCCAGCAGCCAAGATGGGGCGGGGGGAGCGGAGACCCAGTACTTC
CDR3aa: CASSQDGAGGAETQYF

v_gene: TRBV20-1
abundance: NA
j_gene: TRBJ1-2
d_gene: NA
len: 17
CDR3nt: TGCAGTGCTAGAGACAGATACCGGCAGGGCAAGGACTATGGCTACACCTTC
CDR3aa: CSARDRYRQGKDYGYTF

v_gene: TRBV7-9
abundance: NA
j_gene: TRBJ2-1
d_gene: TRBD2
len: 16
CDR3nt: TGTGCCAGCAACACCCCGGGACTAGCGGGGTACAATGAGCAGTTCTTC
CDR3aa: CASNTPGLAGYNEQFF

v_gene: TRBV6-1
abundance: NA
j_gene: TRBJ2-1
d_gene: NA
len: 14
CDR3nt: TGTGCCAGCAGCCAGGGGTATGTTCGGGATGAGCAGTTCTTC
CDR3aa: CASSQGYVRDEQFF

v_gene: TRBV5-1
abundance: many
j_gene: TRBJ2-7
d_gene: TRBD2
len: 12
CDR3nt: TGCGCCAGCAGCTACGAGCGGGGCGAGCAGTACTTC
CDR3aa: CASSYERGEQYF

v_gene: TRBV20-1
abundance: few
j_gene: TRBJ2-1
d_gene: NA
len: 15
CDR3nt: TGCAGTGCCCACATAAGGGTTAGCTCCTACAATGAGCAGTTCTTC
CDR3aa: CSAHIRVSSYNEQFF

v_gene: TRBV29-1
abundance: NA
j_gene: TRBJ1-2
d_gene: TRBD1
len: 13
CDR3nt: TGCAGCGTTGACGGGACAGTTAACTATGGCTACACCTTC
CDR3aa: CSVDGTVNYGYTF

v_gene: TRBV19
abundance: NA
j_gene: TRBJ2-7
d_gene: TRBD1
len: 15
CDR3nt: TGTGCCAGTAGTGCCATCACACAGGGGACCAACGAGCAGTACTTC
CDR3aa: CASSAITQGTNEQYF

v_gene: TRBV6-6
abundance: many
j_gene: TRBJ2-1
d_gene: TRBD1
len: 16
CDR3nt: TGTGCCAGCAGTTACCCGACAGGGACAGGGTACAATGAGCAGTTCTTC
CDR3aa: CASSYPTGTGYNEQFF

v_gene: TRBV29-1
abundance: few
j_gene: TRBJ2-1
d_gene: NA
len: 14
CDR3nt: TGCAGCGTTGATATAACGGACACCCTCAATGAGCAGTTCTTC
CDR3aa: CSVDITDTLNEQFF

v_gene: TRBV20-1
abundance: few
j_gene: TRBJ2-5
d_gene: TRBD2
len: 14
CDR3nt: TGCAGTGCTAGAGGTGGCGGGGGGAGAGAGACCCAGTACTTC
CDR3aa: CSARGGGGRETQYF

v_gene: TRBV4-1
abundance: few
j_gene: TRBJ2-3
d_gene: NA
len: 15
CDR3nt: TGCGCCAGCAGCGTGGACGGCAAAACCACAGATACGCAGTATTTT
CDR3aa: CASSVDGKTTDTQYF

v_gene: TRBV11-2
abundance: few
j_gene: TRBJ2-1
d_gene: NA
len: 15
CDR3nt: TGTGCCAGCACCAATGAACACAGCTCCTACAATGAGCAGTTCTTC
CDR3aa: CASTNEHSSYNEQFF

v_gene: TRBV9
abundance: many
j_gene: TRBJ2-7
d_gene: TRBD2
len: 14
CDR3nt: TGTGCCAGCAGCGAGAGCGGGAGGGCTGACGAGCAGTACTTC
CDR3aa: CASSESGRADEQYF

v_gene: TRBV10-3
abundance: NA
j_gene: TRBJ1-1
d_gene: TRBD1
len: 17
CDR3nt: TGTGCCATCAGTGAGTCGGGCCGACGGACAGGGGGCGGAGAAGCTTTCTTT
CDR3aa: CAISESGRRTGGGEAFF

v_gene: TRBV20-1
abundance: few
j_gene: TRBJ1-1
d_gene: NA
len: 14
CDR3nt: TGCAGTGCTAGAGAGGGGGGCTGGAACACTGAAGCTTTCTTT
CDR3aa: CSAREGGWNTEAFF

v_gene: TRBV21-1
abundance: NA
j_gene: TRBJ1-6
d_gene: NA
len: 17
CDR3nt: TGTGCCAGCAGCAAAGTCAAGGACCGACGAGAAGGTTCACCCCTCCACTTT
CDR3aa: CASSKVKDRREGSPLHF

v_gene: TRBV10-3
abundance: NA
j_gene: TRBJ2-5
d_gene: TRBD1
len: 14
CDR3nt: TGTGCCATCAGGGCAGGGGGTCGGGAAGAGACCCAGTACTTC
CDR3aa: CAIRAGGREETQYF

v_gene: TRBV7-2
abundance: NA
j_gene: TRBJ2-7
d_gene: TRBD1
len: 14
CDR3nt: TGTGCCAGCAGCCATGCCGGGACAGAAGCCGAGCAGTACTTC
CDR3aa: CASSHAGTEAEQYF

v_gene: TRBV7-8
abundance: NA
j_gene: TRBJ2-1
d_gene: NA
len: 18
CDR3nt: TGTGCCAGCAGCCTAAGGTCGAGGGGGGTTCAGAACTACAATGAGCAGTTCTTC
CDR3aa: CASSLRSRGVQNYNEQFF

v_gene: TRBV12-3/TRBV12-4
abundance: many
j_gene: TRBJ2-4
d_gene: TRBD2
len: 15
CDR3nt: TGTGCCAGCAGTTTGGGACTAACGGAGTTGGACATTCAGTACTTC
CDR3aa: CASSLGLTELDIQYF

v_gene: TRBV7-2
abundance: NA
j_gene: TRBJ1-1
d_gene: TRBD1
len: 15
CDR3nt: TGTGCCAGCAGCTTAATCGGACAGGTGAACACTGAAGCTTTCTTT
CDR3aa: CASSLIGQVNTEAFF

v_gene: TRBV7-2
abundance: NA
j_gene: TRBJ2-7
d_gene: NA
len: 13
CDR3nt: TGTGCCAGCAGCTCAGTCGGACAGAACACCCAGTACTTC
CDR3aa: CASSSVGQNTQYF

v_gene: TRBV10-2
abundance: few
j_gene: TRBJ2-1
d_gene: TRBD2
len: 13
CDR3nt: TGCGCCAGCAGGGAAGCGGGGCACAATGAGCAGTTCTTC
CDR3aa: CASREAGHNEQFF

v_gene: TRBV29-1
abundance: NA
j_gene: TRBJ2-7
d_gene: TRBD2
len: 14
CDR3nt: TGCAGCGTTGTTAGCGCGGGAGCAGTCAACGAGCAGTACTTC
CDR3aa: CSVVSAGAVNEQYF

v_gene: TRBV9
abundance: NA
j_gene: TRBJ2-3
d_gene: TRBD2
len: 19
CDR3nt: TGTGCCAGCAGCGTAGCTACATGGACTAGCGGGGGCAGCACAGATACGCAGTATTTT
CDR3aa: CASSVATWTSGGSTDTQYF

v_gene: TRBV3-1
abundance: NA
j_gene: TRBJ2-3
d_gene: TRBD2
len: 16
CDR3nt: TGTGCCAGCAGCCGCCGGCAAGCGGGGGGCTCAGATACGCAGTATTTT
CDR3aa: CASSRRQAGGSDTQYF

v_gene: TRBV7-2
abundance: NA
j_gene: TRBJ2-1
d_gene: NA
len: 14
CDR3nt: TGTGCCAGCAGCCAATGGGGATACAGCGGTGAGCAGTTCTTC
CDR3aa: CASSQWGYSGEQFF

v_gene: TRBV6-5
abundance: NA
j_gene: TRBJ2-6
d_gene: NA
len: 19
CDR3nt: TGTGCCAGCAGTTACTCTGGGGGGAACCGAGCATCTGGGGCCAACATCCTGACTTTC
CDR3aa: CASSYSGGNRASGANILTF

v_gene: TRBV7-2
abundance: few
j_gene: TRBJ2-7
d_gene: TRBD1
len: 15
CDR3nt: TGTGCCAGCAGCATCGGGACAGGGAAGCCCTACGAGCAGTACTTC
CDR3aa: CASSIGTGKPYEQYF

v_gene: TRBV6-6
abundance: once
j_gene: TRBJ2-7
d_gene: TRBD1
len: 14
CDR3nt: TGTGCCTGCAGATTCGGACAGGGGAAATACGAGCAGTACTTC
CDR3aa: CACRFGQGKYEQYF

v_gene: TRBV2
abundance: NA
j_gene: TRBJ1-4
d_gene: NA
len: 13
CDR3nt: TGTGCCAGCACGGGAGCAACTAATGAAAAACGGTTTTTT
CDR3aa: CASTGATNEKRFF

v_gene: TRBV5-1
abundance: NA
j_gene: TRBJ2-1
d_gene: TRBD2
len: 21
CDR3nt: TGCGCCAGCAGCCTACGATCCACATTATTAGCGGGAGGGCACCAAAATAATGAGCAGTTCTTC
CDR3aa: CASSLRSTLLAGGHQNNEQFF

v_gene: TRBV4-2
abundance: NA
j_gene: TRBJ2-1
d_gene: NA
len: 17
CDR3nt: TGTGCCAGCAGCCAAGAGGGGGCCGGGGGGTCTGCCGGTGAGCAGTTCTTC
CDR3aa: CASSQEGAGGSAGEQFF

v_gene: TRBV6-6
abundance: NA
j_gene: TRBJ1-5
d_gene: NA
len: 13
CDR3nt: TGTGCCAGCAGTTACGGGGATGGACAGCCCCAGCATTTT
CDR3aa: CASSYGDGQPQHF

v_gene: TRBV5-6
abundance: few
j_gene: TRBJ2-1
d_gene: NA
len: 16
CDR3nt: TGTGCCAGCAGCCCCCGCGCAGGGATGGTTTTCGATGAGCAGTTCTTC
CDR3aa: CASSPRAGMVFDEQFF

v_gene: TRBV28
abundance: once
j_gene: TRBJ1-6
d_gene: NA
len: 16
CDR3nt: TGTGCCGGGCGCCGGGCCCAGGGAAAAGGGAAGTCACCCCTCCACTTT
CDR3aa: CAGRRAQGKGKSPLHF

v_gene: TRBV2
abundance: NA
j_gene: TRBJ2-5
d_gene: NA
len: 14
CDR3nt: TGTGCCAGCAGTGAAGACCCGACCAGGGTCATCCAGTACTTC
CDR3aa: CASSEDPTRVIQYF

v_gene: TRBV20-1
abundance: few
j_gene: TRBJ2-5
d_gene: NA
len: 14
CDR3nt: TGCAGTGCGGTCGGGCAGGGGAGACGAGAGACCCAGTACTTC
CDR3aa: CSAVGQGRRETQYF

v_gene: TRBV12-3/TRBV12-4
abundance: NA
j_gene: TRBJ2-5
d_gene: TRBD2
len: 15
CDR3nt: TGTGCCAGCAGCCAATCTAGCGGGAGAGGTGAGACCCAGTACTTC
CDR3aa: CASSQSSGRGETQYF